A single sample is the source of the 10 T cell receptor beta chains below, sequenced in a study of blood T cell repertoires in COVID-19. The assay was immunoSEQ multiplex PCR, and TCRdb's table has in-frame clones only and misses some. The sample carries under 7,000 clones, approximately 91% recorded once. The sequenced sample was peripheral blood. These receptors originate from a human donor in a cohort sampled during active COVID-19.

The rearrangement uses TRBV6-6 and TRBJ2-1, with TRBD2 identical over 9 bases. CDR3 length: 16 residues. With 6 bases clipped from V and 0 bases from J, the junction kept 6 bases outside the gene matches. Germline V CDR1 and CDR2: MNHNY, SVGAGI (reference sequence). DNA of the CDR3: TGTGCCAGCAGCTCTGATAGCGGGAGCTCCTACAATGAGCAGTTCTTC. Amino acid sequence: CASSSDSGSSYNEQFF.

This rearrangement joins TRBV6-5 to TRBJ1-1, with D maybe TRBD1 (5 bases). This CDR3 is 15 amino acids long. Germline-derived CDR1 and CDR2 are MNHEY and SVGAGI. V was cut by 2 bases and J by 2 bases, with 12 bases left in between. The CDR3 loop is CASSYVSRGNTEAFF. In DNA form, the CDR3 reads TGTGCCAGCAGTTACGTCTCTAGGGGTAACACTGAAGCTTTCTTT.

This clone was recorded a few times. The rearrangement uses TRBV15 and TRBJ2-3; 9 bases map to TRBD2. Germline V CDR1 and CDR2: LNHNV, YYDKDF (reference sequence). Trimming at V came to 1 base and at J to 0 bases, leaving 5 bases not matched to a gene. This CDR3 has 17 residues. CDR3 in amino acids: CATSRVASGESTDTQYF. CDR3 nucleotide sequence: TGTGCCACCAGCAGAGTCGCTAGCGGGGAGAGCACAGATACGCAGTATTTT.

This chain uses TRBV28 with TRBJ1-1, with 9 bases fitting TRBD1. V gave up 3 bases and J gave up 10 bases; unmatched junction bases: 9. CDR3 length: 14 amino acids. Germline assignment: CDR1 MDHEN and CDR2 SYDVKM. CDR3 in DNA: TGTGCCAGCAGTTTGCCGGACAGGGGAATCGGAGCTTTCTTT. Translation: CASSLPDRGIGAFF.

The chain has TRBV5-1 and TRBJ1-4; TRBD1 is a possible D gene (6 bases). The CDR3 covers 16 residues. The germline V gene encodes CDR1 SGHRS and CDR2 YFSETQ. V was clipped by 4 bases and J by 0 bases, with 13 bases between them. The CDR3 here is CASSTTGPATNEKLFF. CDR3 bases: TGCGCCAGCAGCACCACAGGGCCTGCAACTAATGAAAAACTGTTTTTT.

The rearrangement links TRBV2 to TRBJ2-3; D is unresolved. Between the trimmed V and J ends, which lost 4 bases and 0 bases, there was a span of 8 bases. The CDR3 covers 14 residues. Germline assignment: CDR1 SNHLY and CDR2 FYNNEI. In nucleotides, the CDR3 is TGTGCCAGCAGTGCCTTGCGCAGCACAGATACGCAGTATTTT. Amino acid sequence: CASSALRSTDTQYF.

This sequence joins TRBV3-1 (or the pseudogene TRBV3-2) and TRBJ2-7, with TRBD1 matching over 8 bases. CDR3 size: 14 residues. With V trimmed by 4 bases and J by 2 bases, 4 bases remained unmatched. The germline gives CDR1 LGHDT, CDR2 YNNKEL (reference sequence). The CDR3 is CASSPTGATYEQYF. The CDR3 DNA reads TGTGCCAGCAGCCCGACAGGGGCGACCTACGAGCAGTACTTC.

Points on this clone: One end of the junction does not line up with germline, which may come from a read error. This chain links TRBV7-7 with TRBJ2-1; 11 nucleotides align to TRBD2. The germline V gene encodes CDR1 SSHAT and CDR2 FNYEAQ (reference sequence). There are 15 residues in the CDR3. The CDR3 region has the DNA TGTGCTAGCAGTGCCGTGACTAGCGGGATTGATGAGCAGTTCTTC. As protein: CASSAVTSGIDEQFF.

This chain joins TRBV6-2 or TRBV6-3 and TRBJ1-4; TRBD1 agrees at 7 bases. Germline CDR1 is MNHEY and CDR2 is SVGEGT. This CDR3 spans 14 amino acids. V shed 6 bases, J shed 6 bases, and the junction held 7 bases outside the gene matches. The chain's CDR3 is CASRYRGGDEKLFF. For the CDR3, the DNA is TGTGCCAGCAGATACAGGGGCGGAGATGAAAAACTGTTTTTT.

The V gene is TRBV4-2, the J gene TRBJ2-7, with a possible D match to TRBD2 (6 bases). The germline V gene has CDR1 LGHNA and CDR2 YNFKEQ. This CDR3 comprises 14 residues. Trimming took 1 base from V and 2 from J, leaving 9 bases between them. This CDR3 is CASSQVGGTYEQYF. CDR3 nucleotides: TGTGCCAGCAGCCAAGTTGGGGGGACCTACGAGCAGTACTTC.